Given below is one T cell receptor (beta chain) in context. PCR used 60 Vbeta primers and 13 Jbeta primers. The method was immunoSEQ multiplex PCR; TCRdb's version includes in-frame clones alone and lacks a portion of them. The profile shows around 160,000 clones, about 77% of them singletons. The data were obtained in a study of cytomegalovirus exposure and HLA in healthy donors. The CDR3 contains 18 residues. The V gene's germline CDR1 is ENHRY and CDR2 SYGVKD. V was pared by 2 bases and J by 0 bases, with 18 bases between. This sequence originates from a woman in her 40s in good health and CMV-seropositive. The rearrangement joins TRBV10-3 to TRBJ2-3, with TRBD1 as a possible D gene (5 bases). Material: PBMCs. The CDR3 DNA follows: TGTGCCATCAGTGAGCCAAGGGGCTTGGCGGTAAGCACAGATACGCAGTATTTT. Translation gives CAISEPRGLAVSTDTQYF.